This T cell receptor beta chain was obtained from a study of neoadjuvant anti-PD-1 for oral cavity cancer. Germline lookup yields CDR1 LNHDA and CDR2 SQIVND (reference sequence). V lost 2 bases and J 6 bases, leaving 13 bases between the germline ends. The CDR3 sequence is 14 residues long. Time point indicated: after neoadjuvant nivolumab, at surgical resection. These newly diagnosed stage II-IVA oral cavity squamous cell carcinoma patients had no prior systemic or radiation treatment. Analysis of PBMCs was direct, with no culture step. Blood libraries mostly used roughly 500 ng genomic DNA, six replicates each. Measured with immunoSEQ multiplex PCR; TCRdb has only the in-frame clones, and not every one. The sample gives 9,800 or so clones, about 67% of which show up once; roughly 4.5% is in the top ten. This clone was seen a handful of times.

Sample: PBMCs, taken after nivolumab (anti-PD-1) treatment. The chain links TRBV19 to TRBJ1-1; no clear D gene. The TCR comes from a person aged 40 to 85 with oral cavity squamous cell carcinoma. The CDR3, as DNA: TGTGCCAGTAGTATACGAGGGCTGGGCGCTGAAGCTTTCTTT. As protein: CASSIRGLGAEAFF.